The 9 T cell receptor beta chains reported below all come from one sample, sequenced in a study of T-cell reconstitution after alpha-beta-depleted transplantation in children. This sample's TCRbeta library carried unique molecular identifier barcodes. MiXCR was run by TCRdb on the PCR reads, yielding one entry per CDR3 protein. Of some 830,000 distinct CDR3 sequences in the sample, roughly 15% are singletons; the top ten hold around 5.3%. Source: PBMCs, mostly from graft donor cells, taken 360 days after TCRalphabeta/CD19-depleted stem cell transplant. Every receptor here comes from a male patient younger than 18 who had a stem cell transplant for acute lymphoblastic leukemia, so the T cells may come from the graft donor.

The chain recombines TRBV11-2 with TRBJ2-1; 8 nucleotides align to TRBD2. Germline V lookup: CDR1 SGHAT, CDR2 FQNNGV. The CDR3 length is 17 residues. The V and J ends lost 0 bases and 5 bases, in that order; junction bases with no gene match: 9. As DNA, the CDR3 is TGTGCCAGCAGCTTAGATCGGGGCGGGAGGCCGCACAATGAGCAGTTCTTC. Residues: CASSLDRGGRPHNEQFF.

This clonotype has at least ten counts. CDR3 sequence reads: CASSQPPAHNEQFF. The CDR3, as DNA: TGTGCCAGCAGCCAACCCCCCGCTCACAATGAGCAGTTCTTC. The chain links TRBV12-3 or TRBV12-4 to TRBJ2-1, with no clear D. The CDR3 is 14 residues long. Trimming stripped 6 bases from V and 5 bases from J, with 14 bases between.

This chain connects TRBV20-1 to TRBJ2-6; 9 nucleotides match TRBD2. CDR1 is DFQATT and CDR2 is SNEGSKA in the germline V gene (reference sequence). The CDR3 sequence is 18 residues long. Trimming at V came to 0 bases and at J to 3 bases, leaving 9 bases not matched to a gene. The CDR3 nucleotides read TGCAGTGCTAGAGATGAGCTAGCGGGATGGTATGGGGCCAACGTCCTGACTTTC. Its translation is CSARDELAGWYGANVLTF.

The sample holds a few counts of this clonotype. This rearrangement joins TRBV20-1 to TRBJ1-6, with TRBD1 as a possible D gene (5 bases). The CDR3 consists of 13 residues. Per germline, CDR1 DFQATT and CDR2 SNEGSKA (reference sequence). Trimming removed 2 bases from V and 8 bases from J, with 10 bases in between. CDR3 sequence reads: CSARKEGDSPLHF. For the CDR3, the DNA is TGCAGTGCTAGAAAAGAAGGGGATTCACCCCTCCACTTT.

This clonotype has just a few counts. The chain links TRBV5-1 to TRBJ2-5; the D call may be TRBD1 or TRBD2 (5 bases each). The germline CDR1 and CDR2 sequences are SGHRS and YFSETQ. This CDR3 region has 14 residues. Trimming stripped 3 bases from V and 1 base from J, with 10 bases between. The CDR3 reads CASSSVGRQETQYF. The DNA for the CDR3 is TGCGCCAGCAGCTCTGTGGGACGCCAAGAGACCCAGTACTTC. Full variable domain (missing parts from reference TRBV5-1 and TRBJ2-5): KAGVTQTPRYLIKTRGQQVTLSCSPISGHRSVSWYQQTPGQGLQFLFEYFSETQRNKGNFPGRFSGRQFSNSRSEMNVSTLELGDSALYLCASSSVGRQETQYFGPGTRLLVL.

This rearrangement joins TRBV7-8 to TRBJ2-7; a possible D gene is TRBD1 (6 bases). Germline CDR1 and CDR2: SGHVS and FQNEAQ. The ends were cut back, 2 bases at V and 3 bases at J, with 14 bases in the middle. CDR3 size: 15 residues. CDR3 in DNA: TGTGCCAGCAGCTTAAGGATAGGGGGAGTCTACGAGCAGTACTTC. Its translation: CASSLRIGGVYEQYF.

This clonotype was recorded a few times. The V call is TRBV10-3, the J call TRBJ2-2, with D perhaps TRBD1 (5 bases). The CDR3 is 16 amino acids. The ends were cut back, 4 bases at V and 4 bases at J, with 16 bases in the middle. Germline V lookup: CDR1 ENHRY, CDR2 SYGVKD. CDR3 bases: TGTGCCATCAGTGGTATCAGGGTAGACGCCACCGGGGAGCTGTTTTTT. The encoded protein is CAISGIRVDATGELFF.

This clonotype has at least ten counts. The chain has TRBV4-1 and TRBJ1-5; a weak D match, TRBD1 (5 bases). Germline V gives CDR1 MGHRA, CDR2 YSYEKL. The V gene lost 1 base and the J gene lost 1 base, with 11 bases spanning the gap. The CDR3 runs to 16 residues. CDR3 sequence: CASSQGRGTSNQPQHF. For the CDR3, the DNA is TGCGCCAGCAGCCAAGGACGAGGGACCAGCAATCAGCCCCAGCATTTT.

V usage is TRBV15 and J usage is TRBJ2-3; possibly TRBD2 for D (5 bases). V was cut by 3 bases and J by 2 bases, with 15 bases left in between. Per the germline V gene, CDR1 is LNHNV and CDR2 is YYDKDF (reference sequence). The CDR3 totals 16 residues. The CDR3 coding sequence is TGTGCCACCAGCAGCGGACTTCTCGGATACACAGATACGCAGTATTTT. Its translation: CATSSGLLGYTDTQYF.